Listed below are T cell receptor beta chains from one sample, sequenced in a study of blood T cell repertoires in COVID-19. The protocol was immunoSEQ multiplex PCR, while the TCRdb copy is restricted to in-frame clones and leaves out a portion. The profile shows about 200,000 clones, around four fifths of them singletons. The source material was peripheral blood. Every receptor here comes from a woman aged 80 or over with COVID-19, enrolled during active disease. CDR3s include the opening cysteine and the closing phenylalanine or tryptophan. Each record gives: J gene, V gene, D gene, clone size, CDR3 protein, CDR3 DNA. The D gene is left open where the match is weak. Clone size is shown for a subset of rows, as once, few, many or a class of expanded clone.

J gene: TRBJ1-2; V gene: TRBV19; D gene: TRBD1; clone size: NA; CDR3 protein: CASKWDRSSNYGYTF; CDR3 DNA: TGTGCCAGTAAATGGGACAGGAGCTCTAACTATGGCTACACCTTC
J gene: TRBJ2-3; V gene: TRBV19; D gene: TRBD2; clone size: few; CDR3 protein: CASSSQEGRADTQYF; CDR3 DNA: TGTGCCAGTAGTTCACAGGAGGGGAGGGCAGATACGCAGTATTTT
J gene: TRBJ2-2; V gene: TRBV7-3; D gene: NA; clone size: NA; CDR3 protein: CASSPWGANTGELFF; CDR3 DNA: TGTGCCAGCAGCCCATGGGGGGCGAACACCGGGGAGCTGTTTTTT
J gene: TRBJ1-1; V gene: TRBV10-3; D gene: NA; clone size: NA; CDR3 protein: CATRTRDTRTEAFF; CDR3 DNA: TGTGCCACCCGAACCCGGGACACAAGGACTGAAGCTTTCTTT
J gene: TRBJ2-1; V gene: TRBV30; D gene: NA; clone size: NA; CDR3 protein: CAWGRENEQFF; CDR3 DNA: TGTGCCTGGGGTCGAGAGAATGAGCAGTTCTTC
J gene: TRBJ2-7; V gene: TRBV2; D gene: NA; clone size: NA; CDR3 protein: CASSLRNEQYF; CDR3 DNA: TGTGCCAGCTCCTTGAGGAACGAGCAGTACTTC
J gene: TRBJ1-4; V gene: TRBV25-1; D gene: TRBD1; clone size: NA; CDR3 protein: CASSEGRGHFNEKLFF; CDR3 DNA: TGTGCCAGCAGTGAGGGCAGGGGGCATTTTAATGAAAAACTGTTTTTT
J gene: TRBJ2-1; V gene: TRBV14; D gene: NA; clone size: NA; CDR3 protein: CASSQARYNEQFF; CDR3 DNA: TGTGCCAGCAGCCAAGCGCGCTACAATGAGCAGTTCTTC
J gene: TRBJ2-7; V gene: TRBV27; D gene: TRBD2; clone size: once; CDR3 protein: CASREVSGVTYEQYF; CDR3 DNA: TGTGCCAGCAGGGAAGTTAGCGGGGTAACCTACGAGCAGTACTTC
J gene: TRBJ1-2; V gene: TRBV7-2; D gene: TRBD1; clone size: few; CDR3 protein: CASSLGTGDGYTF; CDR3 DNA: TGTGCCAGCAGCTTAGGTACAGGGGATGGCTACACCTTC
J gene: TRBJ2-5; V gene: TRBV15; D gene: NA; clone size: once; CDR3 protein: CATSLLYQETQYF; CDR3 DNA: TGTGCCACCAGCTTACTGTACCAAGAGACCCAGTACTTC
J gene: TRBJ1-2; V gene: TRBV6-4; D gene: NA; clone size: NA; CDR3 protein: CASSDSYPGYGYTF; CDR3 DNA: TGTGCCAGCAGTGACTCCTACCCGGGGTATGGCTACACCTTC
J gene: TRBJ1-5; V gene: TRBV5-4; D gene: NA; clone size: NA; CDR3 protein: CASSLAGQPQHF; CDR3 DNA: TGTGCCAGCAGCTTGGCGGGGCAGCCCCAGCATTTT
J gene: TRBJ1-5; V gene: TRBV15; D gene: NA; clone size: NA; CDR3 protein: CATSREGIGGGRQPQHF; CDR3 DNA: TGTGCCACCAGCAGAGAGGGGATAGGGGGGGGCAGACAGCCCCAGCATTTT
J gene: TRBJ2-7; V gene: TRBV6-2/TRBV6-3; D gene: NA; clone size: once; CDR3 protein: CASRYGQGGAYEQYF; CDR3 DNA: TGTGCCAGCAGATACGGACAGGGAGGGGCCTACGAGCAGTACTTC
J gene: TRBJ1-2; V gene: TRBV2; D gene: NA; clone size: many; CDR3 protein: CASSRDAGGLYGYTF; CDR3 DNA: TGTGCCAGCAGTCGGGACGCGGGGGGGCTTTATGGCTACACCTTC
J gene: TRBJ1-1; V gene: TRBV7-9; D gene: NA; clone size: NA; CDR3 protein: CASSLNRVRTEAFF; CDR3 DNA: TGTGCCAGCAGCTTGAACAGGGTAAGGACTGAAGCTTTCTTT
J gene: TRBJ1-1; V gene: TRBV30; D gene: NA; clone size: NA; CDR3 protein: CAWSSQQVLNTEAFF; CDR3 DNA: TGTGCCTGGAGTTCTCAACAGGTTTTGAACACTGAAGCTTTCTTT
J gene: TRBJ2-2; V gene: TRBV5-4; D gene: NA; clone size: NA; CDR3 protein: CASSLGGFNTGELFF; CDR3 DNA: TGTGCCAGCAGCTTGGGAGGGTTCAACACCGGGGAGCTGTTTTTT
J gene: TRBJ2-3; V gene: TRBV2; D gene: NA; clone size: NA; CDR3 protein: CASKRGPSTDTQYF; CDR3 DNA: TGTGCCAGCAAAAGGGGCCCTAGCACAGATACGCAGTATTTT
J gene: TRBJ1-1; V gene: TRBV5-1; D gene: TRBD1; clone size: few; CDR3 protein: CASSSQGTGATEAFF; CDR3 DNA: TGCGCCAGCAGCTCTCAAGGGACAGGGGCGACTGAAGCTTTCTTT